The rows below give T cell receptor beta chains drawn from one sample of a study of cytomegalovirus exposure and HLA in healthy donors. Assay: immunoSEQ multiplex PCR; the TCRdb copy retains only in-frame clones and omits some. This sample carries about 130,000 clones, less than 80% of them seen once, and the ten largest clones take over 2.5%. The specimen was PBMCs. The receptors stem from a woman aged 50 to 60 in good health and CMV-seronegative. The conserved cysteine and the conserved F or W are not part of the CDR3 here. The order of the fields is J gene, V gene, CDR3 protein.

-	TRBV19	ASRGQATYEQY
TRBJ2-5	TRBV10-3	AIKGASGTGETQY
TRBJ1-5	TRBV6-4	ASSETRNQPQH
TRBJ1-4	TRBV19	ASSISTGTNEKLF
TRBJ2-7	TRBV28	ASSPGLAGESSYEQY
TRBJ2-7	TRBV7-9	ASSLDGTSGIEQY
TRBJ1-4	TRBV18	ASSPGSGNEKLF
TRBJ2-3	TRBV2	ASGGQGGLDTQY
TRBJ2-7	TRBV7-9	ASSPKGTSGIYEQY
TRBJ2-1	TRBV6-5	ASTRPGQGGNEQF
TRBJ2-3	TRBV11-3	ASSLGTAPDTQY
TRBJ2-7	TRBV7-9	SSSLSPNYEQY
TRBJ2-5	TRBV30	AWTAVGDYQETQY
TRBJ2-6	TRBV4-2	ASRYTGLGAGANVLT
TRBJ2-7	TRBV7-6	ASSLRQTYEQY
TRBJ1-2	TRBV28	GLYSINYGYT
TRBJ2-7	TRBV5-1	ASRETETYEQY
TRBJ2-1	TRBV7-2	ASSAPGQIHNEQF
TRBJ2-2	TRBV7-9	ASSSSLLAGGPNTGELF
TRBJ2-5	TRBV27	ASRPLGLAGEEEY
TRBJ2-3	TRBV4-1	ASSQSFPRTDTQY
TRBJ2-1	TRBV27	ASSSTRDRGRNEQF
TRBJ1-2	TRBV28	ASSLWVAGGTNYGYT
TRBJ2-7	TRBV19	ASSVSGRAFEQY
TRBJ1-5	TRBV6-1	ASSEMTGYSNQPQH
TRBJ2-1	TRBV7-3	ASSSGLAGAYNEQF
TRBJ1-4	TRBV7-9	ASSLASMVAKLF
TRBJ1-4	TRBV19	ASTARDSNEKLF
TRBJ2-7	TRBV4-3	ASSQGLRAEQY
TRBJ2-7	TRBV7-9	ASSLVIEPYEQY
TRBJ1-5	TRBV28	ASSGAGTVNQPQH
TRBJ2-5	TRBV4-3	ASSQGLAAQETQY
TRBJ2-1	TRBV6-5	ASSYPGQGKF
TRBJ2-7	TRBV30	AWTGYRYEQY
TRBJ1-1	TRBV19	ASMRGLDTEAF
TRBJ1-1	TRBV4-1	ASSQGQNTEAF
TRBJ1-5	TRBV19	ASSLSGQGGQPQH
TRBJ2-7	TRBV30	AWSPLWTGDYEQY
TRBJ2-1	TRBV27	ASSSLARGSGEQF
TRBJ2-1	TRBV7-9	ASIPASGYYNEQF
TRBJ1-6	TRBV30	AWSLIGQGYNSPLH
TRBJ1-1	TRBV7-2	ASSLVGNTEAF
TRBJ1-1	TRBV19	ASSIDAGQNTEAF
TRBJ1-2	TRBV27	ASSRRGTAEANYGYT
TRBJ2-1	TRBV19	ASSIDPWSTGAPHEQF
TRBJ2-1	TRBV29-1	SMSTGGLVNEQF
TRBJ1-2	TRBV30	AWSQTGFYGYT
TRBJ2-5	TRBV18	ASSPPGGETQY
TRBJ1-2	TRBV9	ASSVGQLKDGYT
TRBJ1-1	TRBV9	ASSGSPGQGGLA
TRBJ2-7	TRBV4-3	ASSHDRGGSYEQY
TRBJ2-7	TRBV6-5	ASSPAGDRRYEQY
TRBJ2-1	TRBV9	ASSVEDNEQF
TRBJ2-7	TRBV28	ASRTSGRVYEQY
TRBJ2-2	TRBV30	AWSVGGDTGELF
TRBJ2-3	TRBV27	ASSLSTRGVDTQY
TRBJ2-1	TRBV15	ATTIGTDYNEQF